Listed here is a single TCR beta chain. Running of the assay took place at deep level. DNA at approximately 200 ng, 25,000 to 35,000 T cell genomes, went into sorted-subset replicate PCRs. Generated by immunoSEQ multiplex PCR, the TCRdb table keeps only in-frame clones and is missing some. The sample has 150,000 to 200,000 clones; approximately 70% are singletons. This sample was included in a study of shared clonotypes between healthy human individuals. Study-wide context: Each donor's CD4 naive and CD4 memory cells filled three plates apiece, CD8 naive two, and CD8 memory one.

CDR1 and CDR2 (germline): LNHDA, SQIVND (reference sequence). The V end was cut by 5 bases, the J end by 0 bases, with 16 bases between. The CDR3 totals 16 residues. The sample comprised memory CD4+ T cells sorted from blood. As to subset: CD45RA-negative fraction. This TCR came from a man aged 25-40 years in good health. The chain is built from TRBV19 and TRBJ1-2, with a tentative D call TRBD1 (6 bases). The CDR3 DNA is TGTGCCAGTAGTCTGGCTCACAGGGAAGCTAACTATGGCTACACCTTC. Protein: CASSLAHREANYGYTF.